This TCR beta chain was sequenced for a study of technical replicates of blood from several donors. CDR3 length: 13 residues. Germline values: CDR1 GTSNPN, CDR2 SVGIG (reference sequence). Deletions cut 6 bases from V and 0 bases from J, with 9 bases between. TCRdb keeps only in-frame clones here, not all; method: immunoSEQ multiplex PCR. Among 70,000 to 80,000 clones, about 90% were seen once, and the ten largest hold 0.42%. The source is a human donor in good health. Source material: T cells isolated from PBMCs. The rearrangement uses TRBV30 and TRBJ2-1; D gene unclear. CDR3 DNA sequence: TGTGCCTGCAAAAGTAGCTCCTACAATGAGCAGTTCTTC. Translated, it gives CACKSSSYNEQFF.